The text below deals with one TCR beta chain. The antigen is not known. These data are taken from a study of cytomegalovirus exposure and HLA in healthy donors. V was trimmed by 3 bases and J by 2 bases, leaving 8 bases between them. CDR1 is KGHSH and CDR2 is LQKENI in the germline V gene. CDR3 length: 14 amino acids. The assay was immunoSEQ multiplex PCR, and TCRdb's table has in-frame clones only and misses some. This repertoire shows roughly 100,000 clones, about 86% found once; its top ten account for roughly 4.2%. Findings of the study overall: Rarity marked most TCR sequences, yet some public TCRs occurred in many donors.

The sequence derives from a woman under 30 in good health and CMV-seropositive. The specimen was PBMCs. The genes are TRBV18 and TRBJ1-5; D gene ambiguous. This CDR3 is CASSPVAGNQPQHF. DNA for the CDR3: TGTGCCAGCTCACCGGTAGCAGGCAATCAGCCCCAGCATTTT.